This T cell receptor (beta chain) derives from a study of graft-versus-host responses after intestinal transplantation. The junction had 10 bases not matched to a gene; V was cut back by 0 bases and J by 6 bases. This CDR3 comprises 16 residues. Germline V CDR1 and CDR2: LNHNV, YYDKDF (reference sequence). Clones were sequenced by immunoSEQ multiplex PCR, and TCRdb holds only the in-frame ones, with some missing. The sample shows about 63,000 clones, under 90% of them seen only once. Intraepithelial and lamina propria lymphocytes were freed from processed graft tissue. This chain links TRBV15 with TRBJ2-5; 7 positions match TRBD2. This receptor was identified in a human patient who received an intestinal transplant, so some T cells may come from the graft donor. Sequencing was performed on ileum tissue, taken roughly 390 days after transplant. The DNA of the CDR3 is TGTGCCACCAGCAGAGATGTGGCGGGGGAGATGAAGACCCAGTACTTC. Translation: CATSRDVAGEMKTQYF.